This TCR beta chain was profiled in a study of blood T cell repertoires in COVID-19. Study-level background: T cells, B-cell-depleted T cells, or PBMCs provided the cDNA or gDNA that served as material.

Measured with immunoSEQ multiplex PCR; TCRdb has only the in-frame clones, and not every one. The table lists about 120,000 clones, 75% to 90% of them singletons. Germline trimming cut 2 bases from V and 4 bases from J; bases unmatched to any gene: 2. Germline V gives CDR1 SEHNR, CDR2 FQNEAQ (reference sequence). CDR3 length: 14 residues. The chain joins TRBV7-9 to TRBJ1-1, with 9 bases aligning to TRBD1. The origin of this receptor is a man in his thirties or forties with acute or convalescent COVID-19. Source material: peripheral blood. DNA for the CDR3: TGTGCCAGCAGCTTACCGGACAGGGGCACTGAAGCTTTCTTT. It encodes CASSLPDRGTEAFF.